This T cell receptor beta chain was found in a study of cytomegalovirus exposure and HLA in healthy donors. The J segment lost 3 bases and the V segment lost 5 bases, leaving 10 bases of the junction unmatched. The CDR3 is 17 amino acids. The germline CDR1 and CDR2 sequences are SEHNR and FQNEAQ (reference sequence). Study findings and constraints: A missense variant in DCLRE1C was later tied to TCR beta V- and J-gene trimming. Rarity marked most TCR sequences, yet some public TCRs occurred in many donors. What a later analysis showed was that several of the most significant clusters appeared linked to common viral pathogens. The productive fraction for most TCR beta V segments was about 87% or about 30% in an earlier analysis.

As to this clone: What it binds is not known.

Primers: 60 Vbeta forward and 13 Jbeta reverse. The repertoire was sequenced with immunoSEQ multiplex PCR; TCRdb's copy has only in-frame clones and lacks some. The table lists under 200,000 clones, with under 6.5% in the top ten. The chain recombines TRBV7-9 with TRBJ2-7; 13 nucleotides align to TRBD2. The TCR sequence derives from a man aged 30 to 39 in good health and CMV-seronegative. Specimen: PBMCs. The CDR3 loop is CASSNGGGLAGFYEQYF. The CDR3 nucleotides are TGTGCCAGCAGCAACGGGGGGGGACTAGCGGGATTCTACGAGCAGTACTTC.